Sequencing of this T cell receptor beta chain was carried out in a study of cytomegalovirus exposure and HLA in healthy donors. Study details: The 130 or so validation repertoires used a platform that matched the one used for the roughly 700 first-cohort repertoires, as a later analysis reported.

Using immunoSEQ multiplex PCR, the repertoire was profiled, and TCRdb retains in-frame clones only, with some absent. The table records 280,000 or so clones, around 87% of them present only once. This clone has only one observation. This TCR derives from a woman younger than 35 in good health and CMV-seronegative. Sequenced input: PBMCs.

The CDR3 DNA reads as TGTGCCAGTTCCCCGGCGGGGCGGACGTACGAGCAGTACTTC. Translated: CASSPAGRTYEQYF. This chain uses TRBV7-6 with TRBJ2-7; perhaps TRBD2 as D (6 bases). Per germline, CDR1 SGHVS and CDR2 FNYEAQ. The germline V and J ends were trimmed by 9 bases and 4 bases, with 19 bases remaining between them. The CDR3 loop spans 14 amino acids.